A selection of T cell receptor beta chains follows, all from one sample in a study of T cell changes during pregnancy in multiple sclerosis. TCRdb's copy holds only in-frame clones and misses some; the assay was immunoSEQ multiplex PCR. The repertoire includes tens of thousands of clones, about 92% of them detected once, and more than 2% sits in the top ten. The sample in question was peripheral blood, obtained after pregnancy. The receptors stem from a female donor with multiple sclerosis, enrolled in a pregnancy study. The conserved cysteine and the conserved F or W are not part of the CDR3 here. D genes are given only for firm matches.

CDR3	V	J	D
ASSTTIGTGSGDEQF	TRBV19	TRBJ2-1	TRBD1
ASSPRTEDYGYT	TRBV18	TRBJ1-2	-
ASSQQGSQPQH	TRBV7-2	TRBJ1-5	-
ASSFSRQETQY	TRBV6-5	TRBJ2-5	-
ASSPGTGDYGYT	TRBV19	TRBJ1-2	TRBD1
ASSLQGRTNTEAF	TRBV5-1	TRBJ1-1	-
ASSLSREQF	TRBV7-6	TRBJ2-1	-
ASSLDSGEIRSKNIQY	TRBV5-6	TRBJ2-4	-
ASRHRGGNYEQY	TRBV6-1	TRBJ2-7	-
ASSLTGGYEQY	TRBV18	TRBJ2-7	TRBD1
ASNGGGTEAF	TRBV7-2	TRBJ1-1	-
ASTTGYGYT	TRBV25-1	TRBJ1-2	-
ASGPGQGPDTQY	TRBV12-5	TRBJ2-3	TRBD1
ATSSKRGSYNEQF	TRBV15	TRBJ2-1	TRBD2
ASSINRLQETQY	TRBV19	TRBJ2-5	-
ASRWDRAGNSPLH	TRBV27	TRBJ1-6	TRBD1
ALAGDNEQF	TRBV2	TRBJ2-1	TRBD2
ASSLDGIQPQH	TRBV7-8	TRBJ1-5	-
ASSYSRGKVGNTIY	TRBV6-5	TRBJ1-3	-
ASSFARTGGTTTNEKLF	TRBV5-1	TRBJ1-4	TRBD1
ASSEGRSSYEQY	TRBV6-1	TRBJ2-7	-
ASSYSAGDTETQY	TRBV6-5	TRBJ2-5	TRBD2
ASSYSIAGLNTEAF	TRBV6-5	TRBJ1-1	-
ASSIFFGGVDGYT	TRBV19	TRBJ1-2	-
ASSSGFTRRVTEAF	TRBV18	TRBJ1-1	-
ASSLEPLTNQPQH	TRBV4-1	TRBJ1-5	-
ASSQVTGSFIQY	TRBV4-3	TRBJ2-4	TRBD1
ASSVGTSGREDTQY	TRBV9	TRBJ2-3	TRBD2
ASSFQRQGMNTQY	TRBV4-2	TRBJ2-3	TRBD1
ASSLGGGSLDEQF	TRBV7-6	TRBJ2-1	TRBD2
AWIEASGANVLT	TRBV30	TRBJ2-6	-
ASSSGPGSNQPQH	TRBV5-6	TRBJ1-5	-
ASSPHAQGGPPGYGYT	TRBV11-2	TRBJ1-2	-
ASSLVLGGTDTQY	TRBV11-2	TRBJ2-3	-
ASSSRAGTGPYEQY	TRBV19	TRBJ2-7	TRBD1
ASSIPSRTGPGYEQY	TRBV19	TRBJ2-7	TRBD1
ASTGGESAYNEQF	TRBV7-9	TRBJ2-1	TRBD2
ASSGQGSSYEQY	TRBV2	TRBJ2-7	TRBD1
AWSLSDQPQH	TRBV30	TRBJ1-5	-
ASNDRVYNYGYT	TRBV19	TRBJ1-2	TRBD1
ASSIDYNGYT	TRBV19	TRBJ1-2	-
ASSFSSGVVSYEQY	TRBV5-1	TRBJ2-7	-
SVESRETQY	TRBV29-1	TRBJ2-5	-
ASSSQLADTDTQY	TRBV5-1	TRBJ2-3	TRBD2
ASSHEDFRPDTQY	TRBV5-1	TRBJ2-3	-
ASSFSSGGWDTEAF	TRBV7-9	TRBJ1-1	-
ATSRPSGGDRYQETQY	TRBV15	TRBJ2-5	TRBD2
ASSLGRGGYT	TRBV7-9	TRBJ1-2	-
ASSMYQGNTEAF	TRBV7-9	TRBJ1-1	-
ASSEIGGTGTGEQF	TRBV6-4	TRBJ2-1	TRBD1